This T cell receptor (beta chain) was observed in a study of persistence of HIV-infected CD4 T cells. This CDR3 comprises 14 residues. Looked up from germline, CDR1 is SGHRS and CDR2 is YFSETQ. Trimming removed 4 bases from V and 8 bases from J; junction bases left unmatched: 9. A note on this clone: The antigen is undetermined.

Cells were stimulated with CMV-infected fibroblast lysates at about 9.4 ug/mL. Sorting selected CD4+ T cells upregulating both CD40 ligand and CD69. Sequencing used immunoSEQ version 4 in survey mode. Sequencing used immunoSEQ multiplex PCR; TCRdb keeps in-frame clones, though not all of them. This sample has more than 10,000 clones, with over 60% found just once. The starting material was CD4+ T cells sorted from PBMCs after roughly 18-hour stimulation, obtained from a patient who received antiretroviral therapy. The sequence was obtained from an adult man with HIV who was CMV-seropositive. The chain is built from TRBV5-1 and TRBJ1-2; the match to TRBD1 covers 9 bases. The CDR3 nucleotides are TGCGCCAGCAGCGTACAGGGGGCGTTGAGAGGCTACACCTTC. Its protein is CASSVQGALRGYTF.